These T cell receptor beta chains were read from a single sample in a study of cytomegalovirus exposure and HLA in healthy donors. Sequencing was performed with immunoSEQ multiplex PCR; in TCRdb, only in-frame clones are kept and a portion is missing. This table has over 150,000 clones, under 90% appearing once. Sample: PBMCs. The source of these receptors is a man younger than 45 in good health and CMV-seropositive. The CDR3 runs from the conserved cysteine through the conserved F or W. D genes are given only for firm matches. Size is stated for part of the rows, as once, few or many counts, or as a class when the clone is expanded.

CDR3aa	CDR3nt	v_gene	abundance	d_gene	j_gene
CASSLRTGRDSPLHF	TGTGCCAGCAGCCTAAGGACAGGAAGGGATTCACCCCTCCACTTT	TRBV7-8	few	TRBD1	TRBJ1-6
CASSLGLAGGTDTQYF	TGCGCCAGCAGCCTGGGACTAGCGGGGGGCACAGATACGCAGTATTTT	TRBV10-1	NA	TRBD2	TRBJ2-3
CASSEEGHTGAVLFYGYTF	TGTGCCAGCAGTGAAGAGGGCCACACAGGAGCTGTACTCTTCTATGGCTACACCTTC	TRBV2	NA	NA	TRBJ1-2
CASSIGAGGAYNEQFF	TGTGCCAGTAGTATTGGGGCCGGCGGCGCCTACAATGAGCAGTTCTTC	TRBV19	NA	NA	TRBJ2-1
CASSRQDRETQYF	TGTGCCAGCTCCAGACAGGATAGAGAGACCCAGTACTTC	TRBV18	NA	NA	TRBJ2-5
CASSLGGTGRKYGYTF	TGCGCCAGCAGCTTGGGAGGGACAGGGCGGAAATATGGCTACACCTTC	TRBV5-1	NA	TRBD1	TRBJ1-2
CASSSTSGRRDEQFF	TGTGCCAGCAGTTCAACTAGCGGGAGAAGGGATGAGCAGTTCTTC	TRBV6-6	NA	TRBD2	TRBJ2-1
CAISPGEYTGELFF	TGTGCCATCAGTCCTGGGGAGTACACCGGGGAGCTGTTTTTT	TRBV10-3	NA	NA	TRBJ2-2
CASSMGGNTEAFF	TGTGCCAGTAGTATGGGGGGAAACACTGAAGCTTTCTTT	TRBV19	NA	NA	TRBJ1-1
CASSLESRLAGPEGTGELFF	TGTGCCAGCAGCTTAGAGTCCCGACTAGCGGGACCCGAGGGCACCGGGGAGCTGTTTTTT	TRBV13	NA	TRBD2	TRBJ2-2
CASSLNRGLWEQYF	TGTGCCAGCAGTTTAAACAGGGGGCTGTGGGAGCAGTACTTC	TRBV28	once	TRBD1	TRBJ2-7
CASRQSLSGNTIYF	TGCGCCAGCCGACAGTCCCTCTCTGGAAACACCATATATTTT	TRBV10-2	NA	NA	TRBJ1-3
CASSRWETSGSRGDEQFF	TGTGCCAGCAGCCGATGGGAGACTAGCGGGAGCCGTGGAGATGAGCAGTTCTTC	TRBV9	NA	TRBD2	TRBJ2-1
CASSLGGSADTQYF	TGCGCCAGCAGCTTGGGAGGGTCCGCAGATACGCAGTATTTT	TRBV5-1	NA	NA	TRBJ2-3
CASSQDRDYEQYF	TGTGCCAGCAGCCAAGATCGGGACTACGAGCAGTACTTC	TRBV4-2	NA	NA	TRBJ2-7
CASFAGAKNIQYF	TGTGCCAGCTTCGCGGGAGCCAAAAACATTCAGTACTTC	TRBV6-5	NA	NA	TRBJ2-4
CASSLPGGTHEQYF	TGTGCCAGCAGCTTGCCAGGGGGCACCCACGAGCAGTACTTC	TRBV5-6	NA	TRBD1	TRBJ2-7
CATRGWGRSTEAFF	TGTGCCACCAGGGGGTGGGGGAGGAGCACTGAAGCTTTCTTT	TRBV15	NA	NA	TRBJ1-1
CSAVANTEAFF	TGCAGTGCCGTGGCCAACACTGAAGCTTTCTTT	TRBV20-1	NA	NA	TRBJ1-1
CAISASRREEGTDTQYF	TGTGCCATCAGTGCCTCGAGGAGGGAAGAAGGCACAGATACGCAGTATTTT	TRBV10-3	NA	NA	TRBJ2-3
CASTPSGGDTDTQYF	TGCGCCAGCACTCCCAGCGGGGGGGACACAGATACGCAGTATTTT	TRBV5-1	NA	TRBD2	TRBJ2-3
CASSQGGANQPQHF	TGTGCCAGCAGCCAAGGGGGGGCAAATCAGCCCCAGCATTTT	TRBV7-3	NA	NA	TRBJ1-5
CASSLPRGTGGADTQYF	TGTGCCAGCTCACTCCCCCGGGGTACAGGGGGCGCCGATACGCAGTATTTT	TRBV18	NA	TRBD1	TRBJ2-3
CASSYSTSGNTDTQYF	TGTGCCAGCAGTTACAGCACTAGCGGGAACACAGATACGCAGTATTTT	TRBV6-8	NA	TRBD2	TRBJ2-3
CASAQYGDSYGYTF	TGTGCCAGCGCACAGTACGGGGACTCCTATGGCTACACCTTC	TRBV7-2	NA	NA	TRBJ1-2